The rows below give T cell receptor beta chains drawn from one sample of a study of PD-1 blockade in classical Hodgkin lymphoma. Only in-frame clones appear in the TCRdb table, and some are missing; sequencing was by immunoSEQ multiplex PCR. The sample carries fewer than 5,500 clones, 86% recorded once. The sample consisted of CD8+ T cells from blood. These receptors all stem from a human donor with classical Hodgkin lymphoma. Each CDR3 is given with its conserved first and last residue. Each record gives: CDR3 length, V gene, clone size, J gene, D gene, CDR3 DNA, CDR3 protein. D genes are given only for firm matches. Size values are once, few and many counts, or a class for expanded clones, and some rows have none.

17	TRBV5-4	.	TRBJ1-3	TRBD1	TGTGCCAGCAAGGGGACAGGGGGCGCGGAATCTGGAAACACCATATATTTT	CASKGTGGAESGNTIYF
17	TRBV19	.	TRBJ2-1	TRBD1	TGTGCCAGTAGTATAGATACGATGCAGGGGGCCTACAATGAGCAGTTCTTC	CASSIDTMQGAYNEQFF
15	TRBV2	once	TRBJ2-7	.	TGTGCCAGCACGTCTCCCACCACCACGCTCTACGAGCAGTACTTC	CASTSPTTTLYEQYF
16	TRBV25-1	.	TRBJ2-1	TRBD2	TGTGCCAGCAGTGCCTCGACTAGCGGGAGTTGGAATGAGCAGTTCTTC	CASSASTSGSWNEQFF
16	TRBV4-1	.	TRBJ2-7	.	TGCGCCAGCAGCCCCCCACTAGGTGGGAGCTCCTACGAGCAGTACTTC	CASSPPLGGSSYEQYF
14	TRBV28	.	TRBJ2-3	TRBD2	TGTGCCAGCCGGGGGACTAGCTACACAGATACGCAGTATTTT	CASRGTSYTDTQYF
16	TRBV28	.	TRBJ2-7	.	TGTGCCAGCAGTTTTGCCTCGGTTATTACGTGGGGCGAGCAGTACTTC	CASSFASVITWGEQYF
16	TRBV23-1	.	TRBJ2-1	TRBD1	TGCGCCAGCACCCGACAGGGCGCCGGCTCCTACAATGAGCAGTTCTTC	CASTRQGAGSYNEQFF
13	TRBV7-9	.	TRBJ2-3	TRBD2	TGTGCCAGCAGCCCTAGCGGGAGGGGTACGCAGTATTTT	CASSPSGRGTQYF
15	TRBV2	.	TRBJ1-5	.	TGTGCCAGCAAGCCTCGGGGATGGGAGAATCAGCCCCAGCATTTT	CASKPRGWENQPQHF
13	TRBV30	.	TRBJ2-3	.	TGTGCCTGGAGTGATGGGAGCACAGATACGCAGTATTTT	CAWSDGSTDTQYF
15	TRBV6-5	.	TRBJ1-5	TRBD1	TGTGCCAGCAGTTCCAGGACAGGGATCAATCAGCCCCAGCATTTT	CASSSRTGINQPQHF
15	TRBV18	once	TRBJ2-1	.	TGTGCCAGCTCACCGGTAAGGGGGTCCTACAATGAGCAGTTCTTC	CASSPVRGSYNEQFF
13	TRBV27	.	TRBJ2-3	.	TGTGCCAGCAGTTTGGGAAACAGAGATACGCAGTATTTT	CASSLGNRDTQYF
17	TRBV25-1	.	TRBJ2-1	.	TGTGCCAGCACCTCAAGGGGAGGCAGCGGCTCCTACAATGAGCAGTTCTTC	CASTSRGGSGSYNEQFF
15	TRBV7-9	.	TRBJ1-1	.	TGTGCCAGCAGCTACTCGAGGAGGGGGTTGGCTGAAGCTTTCTTT	CASSYSRRGLAEAFF
17	TRBV5-6	.	TRBJ1-2	.	TGTGCCAGCAGCTTGAAAGTAACGGCGGATGCTAATCTGGGCTACACCTTC	CASSLKVTADANLGYTF
16	TRBV28	.	TRBJ2-4	TRBD2	TGTGCCAGCAGCCTAGCGGTTTCCGGAGCCAAAAACATTCAGTACTTC	CASSLAVSGAKNIQYF
13	TRBV6-1	.	TRBJ2-5	.	TGTGCCAGCAGTGGGGACTTCCAAGAGACCCAGTACTTC	CASSGDFQETQYF
16	TRBV14	.	TRBJ2-1	TRBD2	TGTGCCAGCAGCCCTAGCGGGAGGAGCTCCTACAATGAGCAGTTCTTC	CASSPSGRSSYNEQFF
14	TRBV25-1	.	TRBJ2-7	.	TGTGCCAGCAGTGGTCGTAAAAACTCCTACGAGCAGTACTTC	CASSGRKNSYEQYF
14	TRBV7-5	.	TRBJ1-2	.	TGTGTCAGAAGCTTCTGCGGGGAGAACTATGGCTACACCTTC	CVRSFCGENYGYTF
16	TRBV7-2	.	TRBJ1-2	.	TGTGCCAGCAGCCCCTTGCCCCGGGACAAGGGCCCTTTCGGCACCTTC	CASSPLPRDKGPFGTF
15	TRBV28	once	TRBJ1-5	.	TGTGCCAGCAGTTTAACCAGGACAAGCAATCAGCCCCAGCATTTT	CASSLTRTSNQPQHF
17	TRBV5-1	.	TRBJ1-1	.	TGCGCCAGCAGCCGGTCGCAGGGAAGACTCGGGAACACTGAAGCTTTCTTT	CASSRSQGRLGNTEAFF
15	TRBV28	.	TRBJ2-2	.	TGTGCCAGCAGTTTGTCGGGGCGGGTCACCGGGGAGCTGTTTTTT	CASSLSGRVTGELFF
14	TRBV7-9	.	TRBJ1-5	TRBD1	TGTGCCAGCAGCTTCGGACAGGGCAGTCAGCCCCAGCATTTT	CASSFGQGSQPQHF
13	TRBV28	.	TRBJ1-1	TRBD1	TGTGCCAGCAGTTTCCAGGGGGGCACTGAAGCTTTCTTT	CASSFQGGTEAFF
15	TRBV5-4	.	TRBJ2-7	TRBD2	TGTGCCAGCAGCGGGGGGACTAGCGGGGTCCCCGAGCAGTACTTC	CASSGGTSGVPEQYF
15	TRBV4-2	.	TRBJ2-6	.	TGTGCCAGCAGCCTCAGCGGATCTGGGGCCAACGTCCTGACTTTC	CASSLSGSGANVLTF
15	TRBV6-1	.	TRBJ2-1	TRBD2	TGTGCCAGCAGTGTGGACGGGGGAGGGCACAATGAGCAGTTCTTC	CASSVDGGGHNEQFF
15	TRBV25-1	.	TRBJ2-7	TRBD1	TGTGCCAGCAGTGAGCCCAGCGACAGGGACTACGAGCAGTACTTC	CASSEPSDRDYEQYF
15	TRBV4-2	few	TRBJ1-4	.	TGTGCCAGCAGCCAAGAAAAAGGAGGTGCCGAAAAACTGTTTTTT	CASSQEKGGAEKLFF
14	TRBV6-4	.	TRBJ2-2	.	TGTGCCAGCAGTGACTCGACTAACACCGGGGAGCTGTTTTTT	CASSDSTNTGELFF
15	TRBV28	.	TRBJ2-1	TRBD2	TGTGCCAGCAGTTTGGTATTAGCGGGGTACAATGAGCAGTTCTTC	CASSLVLAGYNEQFF
13	TRBV7-9	few	TRBJ1-2	TRBD1	TGTGCCAGCAGTTCCCAGGGGGCGGTTGGCTACACCTTC	CASSSQGAVGYTF
19	TRBV5-6	.	TRBJ1-4	TRBD1	TGTGCCAGCAGCCCGGGGGGACAGGGGGCGCTTCGGGCTAATGAAAAACTGTTTTTT	CASSPGGQGALRANEKLFF
15	TRBV6-4	.	TRBJ2-2	TRBD2	TGTGCCAGCAGTCCACTAGCGGCACATTCCGGGGAGCTGTTTTTT	CASSPLAAHSGELFF
15	TRBV25-1	.	TRBJ2-7	.	TGTGCCAGCAGTGACCGCCCCGGGGATTCATACGAGCAGTACTTC	CASSDRPGDSYEQYF
14	TRBV5-4	.	TRBJ2-2	.	TGTGCCAGCAGCCCCGGACTAAACACCGGGGAGCTGTTTTTT	CASSPGLNTGELFF
14	TRBV7-9	once	TRBJ2-3	TRBD2	TGTGCCAGCAGCTTATACGGGGGGGTTGATACGCAGTATTTT	CASSLYGGVDTQYF
19	TRBV7-2	.	TRBJ2-7	TRBD2	TGTGCCAGCAGCTTAGTCTGGGTTCAGGGAGCGGGAGTAGGCTACGAGCAGTACTTC	CASSLVWVQGAGVGYEQYF
16	TRBV28	.	TRBJ2-7	.	TGTGCCAGCAGTTTATCCGTGGACTTCACCTCCTACGAGCAGTACTTC	CASSLSVDFTSYEQYF